The clone carrying this T cell receptor beta chain was seen many times. The data originate from a study of Graves' ophthalmopathy and Graves' hyperthyroidism. Moderate-to-severe activity, with CAS ≥3, NOSPECS ≥4 and duration under 3 months, characterized the donors with ophthalmopathy. Trimming removed 0 bases from V and 4 bases from J, with 10 bases in between. Germline V gene sequence: CDR1 MNHEY, CDR2 SVGAGI. The CDR3 consists of 14 residues. The TCR beta CDR3 regions underwent amplification from RNA transcripts. Amplification began with first-round RT-PCR using HTBI primers, then second-round multiplex PCR was performed. TCRdb analysed the multiplex PCR reads with MiXCR anew, one entry per CDR3 protein. The sample carries 360,000 or so distinct CDR3 sequences, around 20% recorded once.

Sequenced input: peripheral blood. This TCR was recovered from a woman under 30 with Graves' ophthalmopathy. The chain carries TRBV6-5 and TRBJ2-7; weak D call: TRBD1 (6 bases). CDR3 in amino acids: CASSYSGQNYEQYF. The CDR3 DNA reads as TGTGCCAGCAGTTACTCCGGACAGAATTACGAGCAGTACTTC.